This T cell receptor beta chain is drawn from a study of CD8 T cells in Susac syndrome. CD8+ and CD4+ T cells from blood underwent TCR beta sequencing, which was carried out in a high-throughput format. In the multiple sclerosis control group, patients were treatment-naive and had stable or active relapsing-remitting disease. Isolation of CD8+ and CD4+ T cells was performed negatively, whereas enrichment of TEMRA cells was done by FACS. Between the trimmed V and J ends, which lost 7 bases and 4 bases, there was a span of 14 bases. Germline V gene data show CDR1 as SQVTM and CDR2 as ANQGSEA. The CDR3 totals 13 residues. An input of about 0.5 to 1 ug of RNA was subjected to reverse transcription using random hexamers. The method of amplification for TCR beta CDR3 was immunoSEQ multiplex PCR, covering 54 Vbeta and 13 Jbeta. TCRdb passed the immunoSEQ multiplex PCR reads through MiXCR, listing each CDR3 protein once. Of 200,000 to 250,000 distinct CDR3 sequences in the sample, about 96% were seen once.

The chain employs TRBV29-1 and TRBJ2-1; D perhaps matches TRBD2 (5 bases). Sequenced input: CD4+ T cells from PBMCs. The receptor was isolated from a human donor with multiple sclerosis. The CDR3 loop is CSGRARRYNEQFF. In DNA form, the CDR3 reads TGCAGCGGAAGGGCCCGGAGGTACAATGAGCAGTTCTTC.